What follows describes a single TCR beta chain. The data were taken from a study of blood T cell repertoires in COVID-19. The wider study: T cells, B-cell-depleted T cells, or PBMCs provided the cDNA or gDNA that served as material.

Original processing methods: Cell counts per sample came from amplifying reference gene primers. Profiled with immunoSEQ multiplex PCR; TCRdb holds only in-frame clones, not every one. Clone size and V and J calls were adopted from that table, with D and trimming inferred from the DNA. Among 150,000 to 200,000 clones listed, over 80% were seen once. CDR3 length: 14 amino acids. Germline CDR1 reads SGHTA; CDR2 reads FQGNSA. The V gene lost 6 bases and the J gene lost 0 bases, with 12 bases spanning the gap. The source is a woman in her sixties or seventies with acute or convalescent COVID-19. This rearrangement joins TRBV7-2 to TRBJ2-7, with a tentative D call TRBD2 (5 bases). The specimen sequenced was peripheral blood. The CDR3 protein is CASRNYSGSYEQYF. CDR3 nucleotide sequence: TGTGCCAGCAGGAACTACAGCGGCTCCTACGAGCAGTACTTC.